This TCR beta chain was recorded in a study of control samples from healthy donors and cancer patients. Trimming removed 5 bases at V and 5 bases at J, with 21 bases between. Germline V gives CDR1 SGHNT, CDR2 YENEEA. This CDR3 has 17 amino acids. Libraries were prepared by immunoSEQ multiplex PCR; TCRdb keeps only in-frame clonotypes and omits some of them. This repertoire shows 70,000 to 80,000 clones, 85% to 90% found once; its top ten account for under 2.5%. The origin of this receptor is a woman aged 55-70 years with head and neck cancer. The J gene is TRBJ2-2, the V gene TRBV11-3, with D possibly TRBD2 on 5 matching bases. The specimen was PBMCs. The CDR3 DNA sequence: TGTGCCAGCAGCGGGAGTTCAGCCAGGTTGGGTACCGGGGAGCTGTTTTTT. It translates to CASSGSSARLGTGELFF.